This entry is about one TCR beta chain. J gave up 1 base and V 8 bases, and 7 bases lay outside the gene matches. This CDR3 contains 16 residues. TCRdb redid the calling of the RT-PCR reads with MiXCR, one entry per CDR3 protein. The sample carries more than 550,000 distinct CDR3 sequences, 12% to 15% recorded once. The origin of this receptor is a female donor in good health, serving as a healthy control. The chain employs TRBV12-3 or TRBV12-4 and TRBJ2-1; TRBD1 matches at 11 bases. The sequencing input was memory CD4+ T cells from blood. CDR3: CASPTRDRGSYNEQFF. The CDR3 DNA reads TGTGCCAGCCCCACCCGGGACAGGGGGTCCTACAATGAGCAGTTCTTC.